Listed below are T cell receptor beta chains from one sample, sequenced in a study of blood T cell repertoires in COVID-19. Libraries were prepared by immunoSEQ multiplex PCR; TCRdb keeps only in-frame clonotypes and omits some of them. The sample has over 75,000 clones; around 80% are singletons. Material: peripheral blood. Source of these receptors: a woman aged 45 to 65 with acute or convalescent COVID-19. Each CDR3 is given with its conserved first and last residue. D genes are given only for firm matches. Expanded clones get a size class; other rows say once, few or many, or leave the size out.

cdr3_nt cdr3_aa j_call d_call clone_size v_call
TGTGCCAGCAGTTTGCGCTTTGCCTACAATGAGCAGTTCTTC CASSLRFAYNEQFF TRBJ2-1 . . TRBV27
TGCAGTGTTCCAGACAGTCTTAGGCAGTACTTC CSVPDSLRQYF TRBJ2-7 . . TRBV20-1
TGCGCCAGCAGCCAAGATAACAGGAAGGTCAATGAGCAGTTCTTC CASSQDNRKVNEQFF TRBJ2-1 . few TRBV4-3
TGTGCCAGCAGTTTGCGGGGGAGAGCCTACGAGCAGTACTTC CASSLRGRAYEQYF TRBJ2-7 TRBD2 . TRBV28
TGTGCCAGCAGTGCTTACTCTAGGGGACAGGGGGGAAATGGCTACACCTTC CASSAYSRGQGGNGYTF TRBJ1-2 TRBD1 . TRBV25-1
TGTGCCACTCAGGACAGGGGCTACAATGAGCAGTTCTTC CATQDRGYNEQFF TRBJ2-1 TRBD1 . TRBV27
TGTGCCAGCCCATTACCGGGACAGGGATCGAACACCGGGGAGCTGTTTTTT CASPLPGQGSNTGELFF TRBJ2-2 TRBD1 . TRBV7-2
TGTGCCAGTAGTATAGACTACGCGCGGGCCCTTTATGAGGAGCTGTTTTTT CASSIDYARALYEELFF TRBJ2-2 . once TRBV19
TGTGCCAGTGCCGGAAAAGGAGGGACAGGAAATCAGCCCCAGCATTTT CASAGKGGTGNQPQHF TRBJ1-5 TRBD1 . TRBV19
TGTGCCAGTAGCTTGGAGCAGGCCAGCTATGGCTACACCTTC CASSLEQASYGYTF TRBJ1-2 . . TRBV5-4
TGTGCCAGCAGTAACAGGGGGCAGCCCCAGCATTTT CASSNRGQPQHF TRBJ1-5 TRBD1 . TRBV27
TGTGCCAGCAGCTTAAGCGGGGGGCCAACAGATACGCAGTATTTT CASSLSGGPTDTQYF TRBJ2-3 TRBD2 . TRBV7-3
TGTGCCAGCAGTGAACCGAATCAGCCCCAGCATTTT CASSEPNQPQHF TRBJ1-5 . . TRBV2
TGTGCCAGCAGCATTCAGGGGGGCTACACCTTC CASSIQGGYTF TRBJ1-2 . . TRBV5-4
TGTGCCAGCAGTTACTCGAACAGGGGTGGAAACACCATATATTTT CASSYSNRGGNTIYF TRBJ1-3 TRBD1 . TRBV6-6
TGTGCCAGCAGCTCTACGGAGTACAATGAGCAGTTCTTC CASSSTEYNEQFF TRBJ2-1 . . TRBV11-3
TGTGCCAGCAGCCCGGGACAAAACACTGAAGCTTTCTTT CASSPGQNTEAFF TRBJ1-1 . . TRBV7-2
TGTGCCAGCGAGAGAGGGGGCGAGCAGTACTTC CASERGGEQYF TRBJ2-7 . . TRBV7-9
TGTGCCAGTAGTGCCCGGGTAGCGGGGAGGCCTCGGGCGACCCAGTACTTC CASSARVAGRPRATQYF TRBJ2-5 TRBD2 . TRBV19
TGTGCCAGCTCAATTGGACAGGGGAATAGCGAGCAGTACTTC CASSIGQGNSEQYF TRBJ2-7 TRBD1 . TRBV18
TGTGCCAGCACCACTTGGGGGGAGGGCCGCGCCGGGGAGCTGTTTTTT CASTTWGEGRAGELFF TRBJ2-2 TRBD2 . TRBV27
TGTGCCAGCAGCCCCCACAGGGGTACTGAAGCTTTCTTT CASSPHRGTEAFF TRBJ1-1 TRBD1 . TRBV7-2
TGTGCCAGCAGTCCAGGCGGGGTACCCAATGAGCAGTTCTTC CASSPGGVPNEQFF TRBJ2-1 . . TRBV28
TGTGCCAGCAGCTTAGATGGCACGAATGAGCAGTTCTTC CASSLDGTNEQFF TRBJ2-1 . . TRBV11-2